The T cell receptor beta chain described here comes from a study of cytomegalovirus exposure and HLA in healthy donors. A multiplex PCR was run with 60 Vbeta primers and 13 Jbeta primers. The protocol was immunoSEQ multiplex PCR, while the TCRdb copy is restricted to in-frame clones and leaves out a portion. This sample has 130,000 or so clones, with about four fifths found just once. Note on this clone: Its antigen is not known.

Germline CDR1 and CDR2: MNHEY and SVGAGI. The CDR3 consists of 14 residues. Trimming at V came to 11 bases and at J to 5 bases, leaving 12 bases not matched to a gene. Overall study results and limits: Links to common viral pathogens appeared, in a later analysis, for several of the most significant clusters.

This clonotype was sampled from a man aged 30 to 45 in good health and CMV-seronegative. Material: PBMCs. The V gene is TRBV6-5, the J gene TRBJ2-7, with TRBD1 identical over 10 bases. For the CDR3, the DNA is TGTGCCTGCAAGCCGCGACAGGGGGCACACGAGCAGTACTTC. Its translation: CACKPRQGAHEQYF.